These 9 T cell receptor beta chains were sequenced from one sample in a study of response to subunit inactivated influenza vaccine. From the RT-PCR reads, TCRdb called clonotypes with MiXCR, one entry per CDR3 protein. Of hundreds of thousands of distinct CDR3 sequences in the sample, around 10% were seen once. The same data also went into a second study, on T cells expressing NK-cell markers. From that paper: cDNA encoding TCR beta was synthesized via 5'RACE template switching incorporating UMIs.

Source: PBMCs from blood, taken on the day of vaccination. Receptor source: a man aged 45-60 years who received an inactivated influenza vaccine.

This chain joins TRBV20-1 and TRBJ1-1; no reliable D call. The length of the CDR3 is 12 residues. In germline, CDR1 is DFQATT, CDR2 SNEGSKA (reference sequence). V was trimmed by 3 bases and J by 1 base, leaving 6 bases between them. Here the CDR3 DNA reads TGCAGTGCTAGCGGGCCGAACACTGAAGCTTTCTTT. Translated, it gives CSASGPNTEAFF.

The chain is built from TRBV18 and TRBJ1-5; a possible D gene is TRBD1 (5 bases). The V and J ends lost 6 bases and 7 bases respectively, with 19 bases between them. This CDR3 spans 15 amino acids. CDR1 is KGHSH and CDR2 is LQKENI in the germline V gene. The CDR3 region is CASSGGPGGYQPQHF. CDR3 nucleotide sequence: TGTGCCAGCTCCGGGGGACCAGGAGGATACCAGCCCCAGCATTTT.

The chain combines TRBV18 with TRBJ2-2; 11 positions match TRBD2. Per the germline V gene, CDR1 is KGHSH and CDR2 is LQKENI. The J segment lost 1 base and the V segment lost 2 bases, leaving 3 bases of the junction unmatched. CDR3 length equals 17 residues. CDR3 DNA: TGTGCCAGCTCACCATCCGGACTAGCGGGGAACACCGGGGAGCTGTTTTTT. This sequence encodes CASSPSGLAGNTGELFF.

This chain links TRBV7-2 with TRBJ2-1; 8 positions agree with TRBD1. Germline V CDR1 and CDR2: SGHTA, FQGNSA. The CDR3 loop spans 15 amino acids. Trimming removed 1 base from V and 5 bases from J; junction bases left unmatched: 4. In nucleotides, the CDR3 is TGTGCCAGCAGCTTAGTCCAGGGGGCCAACAATGAGCAGTTCTTC. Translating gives CASSLVQGANNEQFF.

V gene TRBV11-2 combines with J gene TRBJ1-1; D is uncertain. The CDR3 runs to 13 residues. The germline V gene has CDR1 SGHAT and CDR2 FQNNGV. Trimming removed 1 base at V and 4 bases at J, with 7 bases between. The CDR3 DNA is TGTGCCAGCAGCTTAGTGGTGGGCACTGAAGCTTTCTTT. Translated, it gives CASSLVVGTEAFF. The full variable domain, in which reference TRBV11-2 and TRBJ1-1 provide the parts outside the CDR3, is EAGVAQSPRYKIIEKRQSVAFWCNPISGHATLYWYQQILGQGPKLLIQFQNNGVVDDSQLPKDRFSAERLKGVDSTLKIQPAKLEDSAVYLCASSLVVGTEAFFGQGTRLTVV.

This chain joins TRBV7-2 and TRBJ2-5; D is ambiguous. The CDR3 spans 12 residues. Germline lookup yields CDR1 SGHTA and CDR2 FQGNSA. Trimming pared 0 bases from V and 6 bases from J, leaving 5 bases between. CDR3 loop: CASSLARQTQYF. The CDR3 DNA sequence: TGTGCCAGCAGCTTAGCTAGACAGACCCAGTACTTC. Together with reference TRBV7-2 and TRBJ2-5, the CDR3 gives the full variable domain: GAGVSQSPSNKVTEKGKDVELRCDPISGHTALYWYRQSLGQGLEFLIYFQGNSAPDKSGLPSDRFSAERTGGSVSTLTIQRTQQEDSAVYLCASSLARQTQYFGPGTRLLVL.

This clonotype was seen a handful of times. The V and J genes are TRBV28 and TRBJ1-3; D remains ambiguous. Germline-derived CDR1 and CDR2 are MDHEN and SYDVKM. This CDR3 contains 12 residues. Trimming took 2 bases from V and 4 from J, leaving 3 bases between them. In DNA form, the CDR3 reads TGTGCCAGCAGTTTACTCGGAAACACCATATATTTT. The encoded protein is CASSLLGNTIYF.

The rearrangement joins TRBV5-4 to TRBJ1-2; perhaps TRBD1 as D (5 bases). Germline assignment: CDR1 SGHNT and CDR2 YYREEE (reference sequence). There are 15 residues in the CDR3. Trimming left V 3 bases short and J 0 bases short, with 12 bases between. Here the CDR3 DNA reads TGTGCCAGCAGCTACCAGACAGAAACTAACTATGGCTACACCTTC. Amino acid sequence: CASSYQTETNYGYTF.

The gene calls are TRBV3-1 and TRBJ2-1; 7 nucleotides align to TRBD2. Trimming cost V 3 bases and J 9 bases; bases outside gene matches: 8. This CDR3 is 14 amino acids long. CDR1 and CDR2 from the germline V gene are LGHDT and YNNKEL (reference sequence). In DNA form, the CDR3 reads TGTGCCAGCAGCCATTGGACTAGTACCACTGAGCAGTTCTTC. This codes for CASSHWTSTTEQFF.